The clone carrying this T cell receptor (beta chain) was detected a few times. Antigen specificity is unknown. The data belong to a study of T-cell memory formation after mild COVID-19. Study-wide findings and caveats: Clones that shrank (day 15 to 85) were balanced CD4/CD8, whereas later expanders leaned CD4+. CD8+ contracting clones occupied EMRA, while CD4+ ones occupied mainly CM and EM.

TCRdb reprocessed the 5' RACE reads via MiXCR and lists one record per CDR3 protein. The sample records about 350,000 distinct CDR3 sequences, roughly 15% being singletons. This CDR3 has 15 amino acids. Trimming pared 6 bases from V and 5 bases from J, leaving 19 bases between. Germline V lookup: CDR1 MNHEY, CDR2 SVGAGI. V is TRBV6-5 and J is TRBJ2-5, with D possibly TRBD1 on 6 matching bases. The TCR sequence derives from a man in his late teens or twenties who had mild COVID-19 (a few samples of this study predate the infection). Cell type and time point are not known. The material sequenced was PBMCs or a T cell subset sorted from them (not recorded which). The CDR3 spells CASSLGTHSGETQYF. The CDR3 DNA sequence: TGTGCCAGCAGCCTCGGGACACACTCAGGGGAGACCCAGTACTTC.